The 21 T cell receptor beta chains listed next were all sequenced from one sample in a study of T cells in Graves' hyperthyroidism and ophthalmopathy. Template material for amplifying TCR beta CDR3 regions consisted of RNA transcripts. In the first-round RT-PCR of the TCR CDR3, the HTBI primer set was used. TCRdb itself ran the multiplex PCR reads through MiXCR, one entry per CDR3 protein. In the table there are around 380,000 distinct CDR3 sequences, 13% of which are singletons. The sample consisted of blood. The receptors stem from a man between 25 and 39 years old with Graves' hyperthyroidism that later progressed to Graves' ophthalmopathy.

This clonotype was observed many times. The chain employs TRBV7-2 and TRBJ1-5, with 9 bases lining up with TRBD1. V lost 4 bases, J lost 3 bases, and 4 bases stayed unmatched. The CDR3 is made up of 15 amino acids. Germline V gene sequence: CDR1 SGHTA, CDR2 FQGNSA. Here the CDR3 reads CASSYWTGDNQPQHF. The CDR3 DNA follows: TGTGCCAGCAGCTATTGGACAGGGGACAATCAGCCCCAGCATTTT.

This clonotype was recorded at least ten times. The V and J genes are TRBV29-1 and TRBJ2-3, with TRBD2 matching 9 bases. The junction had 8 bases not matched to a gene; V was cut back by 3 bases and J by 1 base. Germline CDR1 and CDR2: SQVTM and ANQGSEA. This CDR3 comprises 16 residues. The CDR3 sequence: CSVDGRRGGRTDTQYF. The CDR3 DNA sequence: TGCAGCGTTGATGGACGGCGGGGGGGTCGCACAGATACGCAGTATTTT.

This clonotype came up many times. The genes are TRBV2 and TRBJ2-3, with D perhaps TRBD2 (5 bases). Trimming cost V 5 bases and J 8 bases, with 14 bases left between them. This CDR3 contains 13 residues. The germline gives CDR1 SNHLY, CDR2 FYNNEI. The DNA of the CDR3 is TGTGCCAGCAGTTATCTCGGAGGAAGTACGCAGTATTTT. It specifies CASSYLGGSTQYF.

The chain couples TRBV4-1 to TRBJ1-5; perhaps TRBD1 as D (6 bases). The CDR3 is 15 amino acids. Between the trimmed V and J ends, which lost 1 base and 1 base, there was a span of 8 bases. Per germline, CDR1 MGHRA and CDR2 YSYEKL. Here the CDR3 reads CASSQVGASNQPQHF. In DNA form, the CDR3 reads TGCGCCAGCAGCCAAGTGGGGGCCAGCAATCAGCCCCAGCATTTT.

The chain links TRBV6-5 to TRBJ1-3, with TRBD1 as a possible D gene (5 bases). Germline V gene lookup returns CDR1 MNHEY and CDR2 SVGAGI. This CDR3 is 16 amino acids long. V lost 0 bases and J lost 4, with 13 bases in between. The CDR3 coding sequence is TGTGCCAGCAGTTACTCGGGGCGACATCAGGGAAACACCATATATTTT. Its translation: CASSYSGRHQGNTIYF.

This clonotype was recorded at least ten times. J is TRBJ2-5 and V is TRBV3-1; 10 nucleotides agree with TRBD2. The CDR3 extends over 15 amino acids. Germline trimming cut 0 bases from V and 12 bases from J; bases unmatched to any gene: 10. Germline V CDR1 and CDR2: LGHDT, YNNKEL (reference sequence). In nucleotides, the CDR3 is TGTGCCAGCAGCCAAGAGGGACTAGCGCTGCCCGCGGAGTACTTC. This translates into CASSQEGLALPAEYF.

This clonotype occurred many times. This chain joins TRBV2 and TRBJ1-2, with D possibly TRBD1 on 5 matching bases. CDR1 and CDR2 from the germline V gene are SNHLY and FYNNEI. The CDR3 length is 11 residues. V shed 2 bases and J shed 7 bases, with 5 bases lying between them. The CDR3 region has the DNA TGTGCCAGCAGTGAAAGGGGTGGCTACACCTTC. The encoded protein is CASSERGGYTF.

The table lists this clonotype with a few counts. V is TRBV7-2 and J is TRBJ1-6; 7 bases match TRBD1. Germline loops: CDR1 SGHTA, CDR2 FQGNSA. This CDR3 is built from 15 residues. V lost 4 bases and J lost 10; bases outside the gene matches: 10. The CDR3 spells CASSSPGTVESPLHF. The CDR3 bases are TGTGCCAGCAGCTCCCCCGGGACAGTGGAATCACCCCTCCACTTT. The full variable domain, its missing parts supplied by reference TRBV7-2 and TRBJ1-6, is GAGVSQSPSNKVTEKGKDVELRCDPISGHTALYWYRQSLGQGLEFLIYFQGNSAPDKSGLPSDRFSAERTGGSVSTLTIQRTQQEDSAVYLCASSSPGTVESPLHFGNGTRLTVT.

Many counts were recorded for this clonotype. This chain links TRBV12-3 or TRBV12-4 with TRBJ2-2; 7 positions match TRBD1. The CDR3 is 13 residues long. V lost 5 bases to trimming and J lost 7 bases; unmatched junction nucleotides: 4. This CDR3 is CASSRQGFGELFF. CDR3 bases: TGTGCCAGCAGTCGACAGGGTTTCGGGGAGCTGTTTTTT.

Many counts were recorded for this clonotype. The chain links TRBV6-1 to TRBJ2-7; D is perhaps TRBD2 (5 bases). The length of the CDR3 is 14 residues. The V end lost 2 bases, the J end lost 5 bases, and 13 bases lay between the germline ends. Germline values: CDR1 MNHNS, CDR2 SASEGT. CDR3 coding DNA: TGTGCCAGCAGTGAATTTGGAGGAATAGACGAGCAGTACTTC. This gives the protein CASSEFGGIDEQYF.

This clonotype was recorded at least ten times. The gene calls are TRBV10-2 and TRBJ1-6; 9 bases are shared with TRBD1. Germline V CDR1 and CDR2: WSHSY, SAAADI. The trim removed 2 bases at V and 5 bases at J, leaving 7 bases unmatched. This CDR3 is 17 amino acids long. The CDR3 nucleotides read TGCGCCAGCAGTGAGCAAACCGGGACAGGGAATAATTCACCCCTCCACTTT. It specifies CASSEQTGTGNNSPLHF.

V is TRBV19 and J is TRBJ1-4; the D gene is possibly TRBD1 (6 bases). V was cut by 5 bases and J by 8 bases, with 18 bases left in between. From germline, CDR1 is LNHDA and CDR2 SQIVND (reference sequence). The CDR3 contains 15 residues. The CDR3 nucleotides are TGTGCCAGTAGTCCACAGGGAGGTCAAGCGGAAAAACTGTTTTTT. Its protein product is CASSPQGGQAEKLFF.

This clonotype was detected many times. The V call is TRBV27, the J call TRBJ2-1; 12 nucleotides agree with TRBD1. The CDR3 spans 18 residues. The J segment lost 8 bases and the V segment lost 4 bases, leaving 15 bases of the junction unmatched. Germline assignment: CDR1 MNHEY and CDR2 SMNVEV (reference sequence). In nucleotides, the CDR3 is TGTGCCAGCAGTTATAAGTTGGGGGACAGGGGGCGCATCCATGAGCAGTTCTTC. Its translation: CASSYKLGDRGRIHEQFF.

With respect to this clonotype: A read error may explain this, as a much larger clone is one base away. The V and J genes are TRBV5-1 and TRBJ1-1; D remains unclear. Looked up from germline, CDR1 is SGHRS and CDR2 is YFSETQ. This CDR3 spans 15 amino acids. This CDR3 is CANSLFSQTNTEAFF. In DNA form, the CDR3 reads TGCGCCAACAGCTTGTTCAGCCAGACGAACACTGAAGCTTTCTTT.

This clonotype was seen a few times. CDR3 amino acids: CASRLNSLGVWEKLFF. The CDR3 nucleotides read TGCGCCAGCAGACTGAACTCATTGGGGGTATGGGAAAAACTGTTTTTT. V gene TRBV5-1 combines with J gene TRBJ1-4; a weak D match, TRBD1 (5 bases). Looked up from germline, CDR1 is SGHRS and CDR2 is YFSETQ. The CDR3 extends over 16 amino acids. V lost 5 bases to trimming and J lost 8 bases, with 22 bases between them.

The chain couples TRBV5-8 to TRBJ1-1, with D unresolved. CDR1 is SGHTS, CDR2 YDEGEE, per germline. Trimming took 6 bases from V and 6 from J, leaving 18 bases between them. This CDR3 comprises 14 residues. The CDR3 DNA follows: TGTGCCAGCACCGAACGGGTGTCAGGCGCTGAAGCTTTCTTT. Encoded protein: CASTERVSGAEAFF.

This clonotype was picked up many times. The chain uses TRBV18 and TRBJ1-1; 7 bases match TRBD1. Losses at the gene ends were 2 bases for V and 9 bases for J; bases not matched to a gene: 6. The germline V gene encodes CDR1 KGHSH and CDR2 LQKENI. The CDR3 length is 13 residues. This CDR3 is CASSPTGEVQAFF. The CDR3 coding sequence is TGTGCCAGCTCACCAACAGGGGAGGTACAAGCTTTCTTT.

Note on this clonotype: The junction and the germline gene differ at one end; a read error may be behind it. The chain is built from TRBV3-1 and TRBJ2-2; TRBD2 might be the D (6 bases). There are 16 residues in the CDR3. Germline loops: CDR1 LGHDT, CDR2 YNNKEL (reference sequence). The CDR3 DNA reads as TGTGCCAGCAGCCAAGATGGGGCGGGACCCACCGGGCAGCTGTTTTTT. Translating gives CASSQDGAGPTGQLFF.

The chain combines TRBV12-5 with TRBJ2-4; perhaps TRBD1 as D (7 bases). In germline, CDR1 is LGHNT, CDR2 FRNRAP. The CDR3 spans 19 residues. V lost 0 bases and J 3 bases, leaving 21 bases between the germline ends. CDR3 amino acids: CASGLVISRTGGVKNIQYF. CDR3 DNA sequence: TGTGCTAGTGGTTTGGTTATATCCAGGACAGGAGGGGTCAAAAACATTCAGTACTTC.

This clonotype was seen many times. CDR3: CASSVGTSGGYEQYF. As DNA, the CDR3 is TGTGCCAGCAGCGTAGGGACTAGCGGGGGCTACGAGCAGTACTTC. The V call is TRBV11-2, the J call TRBJ2-7; 14 nucleotides agree with TRBD2. CDR1 is SGHAT, CDR2 FQNNGV, per germline. This CDR3 has 15 residues. V shed 5 bases, J shed 3 bases, and the junction held 3 bases outside the gene matches. The whole variable domain, remainder taken from reference TRBV11-2 and TRBJ2-7, is EAGVAQSPRYKIIEKRQSVAFWCNPISGHATLYWYQQILGQGPKLLIQFQNNGVVDDSQLPKDRFSAERLKGVDSTLKIQPAKLEDSAVYLCASSVGTSGGYEQYFGPGTRLTVT.

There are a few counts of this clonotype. CDR3 amino acids: CRVAGGSDTQYF. In DNA, the CDR3 is TGCAGAGTAGCGGGGGGTTCAGATACGCAGTATTTT. This sequence joins TRBV20-1 and TRBJ2-3; 10 bases match TRBD2. In germline, CDR1 is DFQATT, CDR2 SNEGSKA (reference sequence). The CDR3 contains 12 residues.